The 8 T cell receptor beta chains below were found in one sample sequenced in a study of T cells in Graves' hyperthyroidism and ophthalmopathy. The investigators amplified TCR beta CDR3 regions from RNA transcripts. A first-round RT-PCR of the TCR CDR3 used the HTBI primer set. From the multiplex PCR reads, TCRdb called clonotypes with MiXCR, one entry per CDR3 protein. There are approximately 640,000 distinct CDR3 sequences in the sample; 17% occur only once, and roughly 16% lies in the top ten. The sample comprised blood. The receptors were gathered from a middle-aged man with Graves' hyperthyroidism.

On this clonotype itself: This may be a read error: a much more frequent sequence differs by one nucleotide. The chain joins TRBV3-1 to TRBJ2-2; 7 nucleotides match TRBD2. This CDR3 comprises 15 residues. Germline-derived CDR1 and CDR2 are LGHDT and YNNKEL (reference sequence). The CDR3 bases are TGTGTCAGCAGCCCCGGACTAGTGAACACCGGGGAGCTGTTTTTT. Protein: CVSSPGLVNTGELFF.

This clonotype showed up many times. It may be a read error: a sequence one base away is much more abundant. V and J are TRBV11-2 and TRBJ2-3; either TRBD1 or TRBD2 may supply D (5 bases each). The CDR3 length is 12 residues. Germline V lookup: CDR1 SGHAT, CDR2 FQNNGV. The CDR3: CAGSLEGIRQYF. For the CDR3, the DNA is TGTGCCGGCAGCTTAGAGGGGATTAGGCAGTATTTT.

The chain couples TRBV19 to TRBJ1-1; a possible D gene is TRBD1 (5 bases). Between the trimmed V and J ends, which lost 4 bases and 3 bases, there was a span of 15 bases. The germline V gene encodes CDR1 LNHDA and CDR2 SQIVND (reference sequence). The length of the CDR3 is 15 residues. The CDR3 region has the DNA TGTGCCAGTAGTAAGGGAGCAGGGAGGGACACTGAAGCTTTCTTT. It codes for CASSKGAGRDTEAFF.

This clonotype was detected ten times or more. The chain has TRBV2 and TRBJ1-1; unclear D gene. V lost 0 bases and J lost 6, with 14 bases in between. Per the germline V gene, CDR1 is SNHLY and CDR2 is FYNNEI. This CDR3 has 15 residues. In nucleotides, the CDR3 is TGTGCCAGCAGTGAAGCGCCACTCCAAGTCGCTGAAGCTTTCTTT. This codes for CASSEAPLQVAEAFF.

In this sample, this clonotype turned up a few times. The chain's CDR3 is CASRTGGAGELFF. DNA for the CDR3: TGTGCCAGCAGGACGGGGGGCGCCGGGGAGCTGTTTTTT. The rearrangement uses TRBV6-1 and TRBJ2-2, with a possible D match to TRBD2 (7 bases). V was clipped by 6 bases and J by 6 bases, with 11 bases between them. Germline CDR1 is MNHNS and CDR2 is SASEGT. The CDR3 sequence is 13 residues long.

The chain uses TRBV19 and TRBJ1-5; 9 nucleotides agree with TRBD1. The CDR3 runs to 17 residues. The trim removed 5 bases at V and 6 bases at J, leaving 14 bases unmatched. Germline values: CDR1 LNHDA, CDR2 SQIVND (reference sequence). CDR3 bases: TGTGCCAGTAGTGCTGGGACAGGGAGAGGGGGATTTCAGCCCCAGCATTTT. It yields the protein CASSAGTGRGGFQPQHF.

This clonotype showed up many times. This chain joins TRBV12-3 or TRBV12-4 and TRBJ2-5, with 8 positions matching TRBD1. CDR3 length: 15 residues. Trimming removed 3 bases from V and 7 bases from J; junction bases left unmatched: 10. CDR3 loop: CASSFGQGASGTQYF. The CDR3 bases are TGTGCCAGCAGTTTCGGGCAGGGGGCGTCCGGGACCCAGTACTTC.

This clonotype was seen many times. Relative to the germline gene, one junction end is altered; a read error may explain this. The chain has TRBV6-5 and TRBJ2-7, with TRBD1 matching over 8 bases. This CDR3 contains 13 residues. The V gene's germline CDR1 is MNHEY and CDR2 SVGAGI. This chain's CDR3 is CASSYDRGYKQYF. As DNA, the CDR3 is TGTGCCAGCAGTTACGACAGGGGCTACAAGCAGTACTTC.